The entry that follows covers one T cell receptor beta chain sequence. A much larger clonotype is one base distant, so this may be a read error. From around 0.4 ug of RNA, a library with molecular barcoded alpha/delta and beta/gamma adaptors was made. Using its own MiXCR run on the reads, TCRdb lists one record per CDR3 protein. Counted here are 40,000 to 50,000 distinct CDR3 sequences, roughly 13% occurring once; the ten biggest clones make up about 30%. The source of the sample is a study of read filtering for tumor transcriptome and immune sequencing. Across the study: Among patients, some 17 were male and more than 12 female, aged roughly 45 to 80 (mean approximately 62). Per sample, TCR-region reads ranged about 4.05 to 11 million by IR-seq, about 85 to 1,400 by RNA-seq.

Germline CDR1 SGHTA, CDR2 FQGNSA. CDR3 length equals 12 residues. The V end lost 3 bases, the J end lost 10 bases, and 10 bases lay between the germline ends. At the time of active disease, bone marrow was collected from every patient. The rearrangement uses TRBV7-2 and TRBJ2-1; tentatively, D is TRBD1 (6 bases). The sequenced sample was a population of CD138-negative cells sorted from bone marrow. The source of this sequence is a donor at least 40 years old with multiple myeloma. CDR3 sequence (DNA): TGTGCCAGCAGCTTCGGGACACAGGAGCAGTTCTTC. The encoded protein is CASSFGTQEQFF.